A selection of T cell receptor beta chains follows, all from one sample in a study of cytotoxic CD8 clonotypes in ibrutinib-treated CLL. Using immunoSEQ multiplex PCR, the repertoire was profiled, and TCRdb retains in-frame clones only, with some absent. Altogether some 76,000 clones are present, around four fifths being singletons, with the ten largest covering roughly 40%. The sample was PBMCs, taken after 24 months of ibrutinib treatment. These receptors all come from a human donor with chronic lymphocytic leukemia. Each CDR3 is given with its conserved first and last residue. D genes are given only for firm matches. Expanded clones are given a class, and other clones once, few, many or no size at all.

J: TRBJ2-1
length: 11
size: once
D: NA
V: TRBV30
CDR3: CAWRIWNEQFF
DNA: TGTGCCTGGAGGATATGGAATGAGCAGTTCTTC

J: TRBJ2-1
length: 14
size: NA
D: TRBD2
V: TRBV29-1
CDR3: CSVVAGGPYNEQFF
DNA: TGCAGCGTTGTAGCGGGAGGCCCCTACAATGAGCAGTTCTTC

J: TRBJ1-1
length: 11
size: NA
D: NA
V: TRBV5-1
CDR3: CASSLDTEAFF
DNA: TGCGCCAGCAGCTTAGATACTGAAGCTTTCTTT

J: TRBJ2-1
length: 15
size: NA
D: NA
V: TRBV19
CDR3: CASSILAGDYNEQFF
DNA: TGTGCCAGTAGTATATTAGCAGGGGACTACAATGAGCAGTTCTTC

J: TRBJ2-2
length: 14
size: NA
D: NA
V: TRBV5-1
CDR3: CASSLRENTGELFF
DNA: TGCGCCAGCAGCTTGAGAGAGAACACCGGGGAGCTGTTTTTT

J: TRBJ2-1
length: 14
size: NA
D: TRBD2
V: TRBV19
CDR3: CASIAGGMYNEQFF
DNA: TGTGCCAGTATAGCGGGAGGGATGTACAATGAGCAGTTCTTC

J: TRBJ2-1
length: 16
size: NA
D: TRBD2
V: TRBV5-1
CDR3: CASSASGTSGYNEQFF
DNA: TGCGCCAGCAGCGCCTCCGGGACTAGCGGGTACAATGAGCAGTTCTTC

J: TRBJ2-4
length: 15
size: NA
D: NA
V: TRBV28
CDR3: CASSHFPLAKNIQYF
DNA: TGTGCCAGCAGTCATTTCCCCTTAGCCAAAAACATTCAGTACTTC

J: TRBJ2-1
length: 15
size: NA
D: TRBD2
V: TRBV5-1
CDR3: CASSGLAGDYNEQFF
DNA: TGCGCCAGCAGCGGGCTTGCGGGGGACTACAATGAGCAGTTCTTC

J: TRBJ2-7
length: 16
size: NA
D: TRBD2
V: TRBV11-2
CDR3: CASSPSRAGGPYEQYF
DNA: TGTGCCAGCAGCCCATCTCGAGCGGGGGGCCCCTACGAGCAGTACTTC

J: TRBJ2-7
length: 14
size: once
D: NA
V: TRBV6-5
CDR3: CASSYSENTYEQYF
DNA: TGTGCCAGCAGTTACTCAGAAAATACGTACGAGCAGTACTTC

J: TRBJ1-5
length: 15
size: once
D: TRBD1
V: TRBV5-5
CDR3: CASSLDGQGFQPQHF
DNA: TGTGCCAGCAGCTTGGATGGACAGGGGTTTCAGCCCCAGCATTTT

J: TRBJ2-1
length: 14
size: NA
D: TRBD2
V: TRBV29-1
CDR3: CSVERLAGYNEQFF
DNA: TGCAGCGTTGAACGGCTAGCGGGTTACAATGAGCAGTTCTTC

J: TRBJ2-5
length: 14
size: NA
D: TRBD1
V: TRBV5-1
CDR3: CASSLDRGWETQYF
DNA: TGCGCCAGCAGCTTGGACAGGGGGTGGGAGACCCAGTACTTC

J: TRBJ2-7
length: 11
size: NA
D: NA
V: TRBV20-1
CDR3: CSAREGYEQYF
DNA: TGCAGTGCTAGAGAAGGGTACGAGCAGTACTTC

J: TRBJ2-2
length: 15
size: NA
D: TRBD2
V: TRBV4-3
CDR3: CASSLVAGAAGELFF
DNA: TGCGCCAGCAGCTTAGTAGCGGGAGCGGCCGGGGAGCTGTTTTTT

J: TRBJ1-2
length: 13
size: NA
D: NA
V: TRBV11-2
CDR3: CASSFNRNYGYTF
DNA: TGTGCCAGTAGCTTTAACAGAAACTATGGCTACACCTTC

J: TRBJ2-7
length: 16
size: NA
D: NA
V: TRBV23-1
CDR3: CASSLLRDLSSYEQYF
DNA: TGCGCCAGCAGCCTACTCAGGGACCTGAGCTCCTACGAGCAGTACTTC

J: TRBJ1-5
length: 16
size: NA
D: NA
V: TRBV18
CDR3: CASSPGGGAINQPQHF
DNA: TGTGCCAGCTCACCCGGAGGGGGGGCTATCAATCAGCCCCAGCATTTT

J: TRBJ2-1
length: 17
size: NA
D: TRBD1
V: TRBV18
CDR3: CASSPWTGEWSYNEQFF
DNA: TGTGCCAGCTCACCCTGGACAGGGGAATGGAGCTACAATGAGCAGTTCTTC

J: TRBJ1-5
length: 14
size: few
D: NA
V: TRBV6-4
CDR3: CASRHYRTLQPQHF
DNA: TGTGCCAGCAGACATTACAGGACCCTACAGCCCCAGCATTTT

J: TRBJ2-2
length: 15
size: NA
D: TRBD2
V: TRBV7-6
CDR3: CASSLGLAGAGELFF
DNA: TGTGCCAGCAGCTTAGGACTAGCGGGAGCCGGGGAGCTGTTTTTT

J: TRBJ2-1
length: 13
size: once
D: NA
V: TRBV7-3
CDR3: CASSLAGNNEQFF
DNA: TGTGCCAGCAGCTTAGCTGGGAACAATGAGCAGTTCTTC

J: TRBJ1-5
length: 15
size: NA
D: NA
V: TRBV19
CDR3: CASSILGGSNQPQHF
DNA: TGTGCCAGTAGTATTCTAGGGGGAAGCAATCAGCCCCAGCATTTT

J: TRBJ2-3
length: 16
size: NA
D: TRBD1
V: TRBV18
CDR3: CASSPGDRGITDTQYF
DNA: TGTGCCAGCTCACCGGGGGACAGGGGCATTACAGATACGCAGTATTTT

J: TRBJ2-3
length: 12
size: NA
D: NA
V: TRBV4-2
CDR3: CAVRGTTDTQYF
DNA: TGTGCTGTACGAGGCACTACGGATACGCAGTATTTT

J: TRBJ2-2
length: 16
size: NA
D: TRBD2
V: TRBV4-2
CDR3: CASSQLAGVATGELFF
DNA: TGTGCCAGCAGCCAACTAGCGGGAGTGGCTACCGGGGAGCTGTTTTTT

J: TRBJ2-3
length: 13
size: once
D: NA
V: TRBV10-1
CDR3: CASSDGVPDTQYF
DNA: TGCGCCAGCAGTGATGGGGTCCCAGATACGCAGTATTTT

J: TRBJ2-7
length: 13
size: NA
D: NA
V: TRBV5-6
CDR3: CASSLGFRAEQYF
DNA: TGTGCCAGCAGCTTGGGATTCAGAGCCGAGCAGTACTTC

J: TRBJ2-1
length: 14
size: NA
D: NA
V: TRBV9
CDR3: CASSVSGDYNEQFF
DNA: TGTGCCAGCAGCGTTTCAGGGGACTACAATGAGCAGTTCTTC

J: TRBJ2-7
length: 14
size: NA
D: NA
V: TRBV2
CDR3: CASSGSVRGNEQYF
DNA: TGTGCCAGCAGTGGGTCGGTTAGGGGGAACGAGCAGTACTTC

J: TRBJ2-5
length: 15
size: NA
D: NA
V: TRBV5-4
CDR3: CASSLAGRGGETQYF
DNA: TGTGCCAGCAGCTTGGCCGGGCGAGGGGGAGAGACCCAGTACTTC

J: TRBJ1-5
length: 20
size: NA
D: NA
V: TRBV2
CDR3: CASSVPRGWTTHRDNQPQHF
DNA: TGTGCCAGCAGTGTCCCGAGGGGGTGGACGACCCATAGGGACAATCAGCCCCAGCATTTT

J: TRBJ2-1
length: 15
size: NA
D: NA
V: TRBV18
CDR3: CASSVSGPPYNEQFF
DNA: TGTGCCAGCTCAGTAAGCGGGCCCCCCTACAATGAGCAGTTCTTC

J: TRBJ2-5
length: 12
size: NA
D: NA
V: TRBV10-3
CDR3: CAISEVGETQYF
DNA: TGTGCCATCAGTGAGGTTGGGGAGACCCAGTACTTC

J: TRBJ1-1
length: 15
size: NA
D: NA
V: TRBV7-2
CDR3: CASSLGQGLNTEAFF
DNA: TGTGCCAGCAGCTTAGGGCAGGGATTGAACACTGAAGCTTTCTTT

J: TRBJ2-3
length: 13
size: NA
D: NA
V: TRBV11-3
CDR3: CASSTGRRGTQYF
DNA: TGTGCCAGCTCCACCGGCCGCCGGGGGACGCAGTATTTT

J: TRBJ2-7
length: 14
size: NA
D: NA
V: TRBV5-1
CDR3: CASSLSGTLSEQYF
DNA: TGCGCCAGCAGCTTGTCGGGAACCCTAAGCGAGCAGTACTTC

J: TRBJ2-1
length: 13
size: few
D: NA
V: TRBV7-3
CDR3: CASSLLTGGEQFF
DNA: TGTGCCAGCAGCTTATTAACCGGGGGCGAGCAGTTCTTC

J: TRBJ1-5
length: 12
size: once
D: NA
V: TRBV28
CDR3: CASTRRNQPQHF
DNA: TGTGCCAGCACCCGCAGGAATCAGCCCCAGCATTTT

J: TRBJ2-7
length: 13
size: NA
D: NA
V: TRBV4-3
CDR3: CASSQDLETEQYF
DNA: TGCGCCAGCAGCCAGGACTTAGAAACCGAGCAGTACTTC

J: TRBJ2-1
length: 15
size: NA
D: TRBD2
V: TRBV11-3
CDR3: CASPGSGRASNEQFF
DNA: TGTGCCAGCCCCGGGAGCGGGAGGGCGTCAAATGAGCAGTTCTTC

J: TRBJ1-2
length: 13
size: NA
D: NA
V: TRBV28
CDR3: CASSLALGNGYTF
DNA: TGTGCCAGCAGTTTGGCGTTGGGGAATGGCTACACCTTC

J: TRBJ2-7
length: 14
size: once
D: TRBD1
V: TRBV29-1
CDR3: CSVAAWGQGNEQYF
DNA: TGCAGCGTTGCTGCCTGGGGACAGGGAAACGAGCAGTACTTC

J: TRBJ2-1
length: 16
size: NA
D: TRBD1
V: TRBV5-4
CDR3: CASSGDPTGGHNEQFF
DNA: TGTGCCAGCAGCGGGGACCCGACAGGGGGCCACAATGAGCAGTTCTTC

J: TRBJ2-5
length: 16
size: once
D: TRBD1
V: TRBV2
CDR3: CAIISGQGAWKETQYF
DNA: TGTGCCATAATAAGTGGGCAGGGGGCATGGAAAGAGACCCAGTACTTC

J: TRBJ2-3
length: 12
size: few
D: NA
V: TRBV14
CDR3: CASSPSAAPQYF
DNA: TGTGCCAGCAGCCCCAGTGCCGCTCCGCAGTATTTT